One TCR beta chain is described in this entry. The antigen remains unidentified. The data belong to a study of shared clonotypes between healthy human individuals. Study observations and caveats: The diversity represented, both genetic and in exposure history, was limited by few donors. An expected dependence of interdonor clonotype sharing on sequencing depth was noted. Generally, naive subsets came out with larger estimated richness than memory subsets.

Genomic DNA (from each subset) was split evenly across several immunoSEQ plates. The data were produced by immunoSEQ multiplex PCR, yet TCRdb's version contains in-frame clones alone and is incomplete. Of 2 million to 2.5 million clones listed, approximately 94% are singletons. Germline CDR1 SGHTS, CDR2 YDEGEE. The V and J ends lost 3 bases and 6 bases respectively, with 13 bases between them. CDR3 length: 13 residues. The sequence was collected from a man between 18 and 35 years old in good health. The sample taken for sequencing was naive CD4+ T cells sorted from blood. The subset: CD45RA+ positively selected. J is TRBJ2-7 and V is TRBV5-8; D uncertain. Written as DNA, the CDR3 is TGTGCCAGCAGCTATCGGTCGGTACGCGAGCAGTACTTC. Its translation: CASSYRSVREQYF.